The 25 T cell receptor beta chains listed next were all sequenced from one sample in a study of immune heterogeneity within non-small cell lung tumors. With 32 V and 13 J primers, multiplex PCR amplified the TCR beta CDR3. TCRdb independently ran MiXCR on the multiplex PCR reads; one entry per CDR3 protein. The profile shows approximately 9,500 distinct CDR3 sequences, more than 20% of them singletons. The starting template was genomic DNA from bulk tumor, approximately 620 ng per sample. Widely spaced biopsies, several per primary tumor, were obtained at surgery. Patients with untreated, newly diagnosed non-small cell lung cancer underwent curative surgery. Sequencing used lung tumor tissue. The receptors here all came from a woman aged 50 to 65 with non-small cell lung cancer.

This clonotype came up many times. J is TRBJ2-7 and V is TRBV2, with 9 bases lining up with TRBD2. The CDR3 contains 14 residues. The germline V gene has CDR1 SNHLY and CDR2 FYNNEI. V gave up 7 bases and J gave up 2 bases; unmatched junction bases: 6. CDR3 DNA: TGTGCCAGCAAGCTAGCGGGAAATACCTACGAGCAGTACTTC. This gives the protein CASKLAGNTYEQYF.

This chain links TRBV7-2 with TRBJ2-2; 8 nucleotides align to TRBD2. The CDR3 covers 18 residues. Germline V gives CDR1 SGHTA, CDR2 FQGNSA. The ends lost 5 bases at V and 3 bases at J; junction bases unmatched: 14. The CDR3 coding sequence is TGTGCCAGCAGCCCCACCCGGGGGGGAAGATACCACACCGGGGAGCTGTTTTTT. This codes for CASSPTRGGRYHTGELFF.

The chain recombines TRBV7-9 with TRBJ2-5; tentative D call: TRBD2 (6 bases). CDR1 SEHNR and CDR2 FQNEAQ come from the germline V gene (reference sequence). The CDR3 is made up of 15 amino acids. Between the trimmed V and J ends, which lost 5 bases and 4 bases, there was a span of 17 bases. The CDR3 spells CASSPPGPGGETQYF. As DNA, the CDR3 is TGTGCCAGCAGCCCACCGGGGCCCGGGGGAGAGACCCAGTACTTC.

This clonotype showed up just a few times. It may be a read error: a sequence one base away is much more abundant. As DNA, the CDR3 is TGTGCCAGCAGCTCACCCCAGGGGGACTATGGCTACACCTTC. Translation: CASSSPQGDYGYTF. The chain links TRBV28 to TRBJ1-2, with 7 bases identical to TRBD1. Germline CDR1 MDHEN, CDR2 SYDVKM. J gave up 3 bases and V 6 bases, and 7 bases lay outside the gene matches. This CDR3 has 14 residues.

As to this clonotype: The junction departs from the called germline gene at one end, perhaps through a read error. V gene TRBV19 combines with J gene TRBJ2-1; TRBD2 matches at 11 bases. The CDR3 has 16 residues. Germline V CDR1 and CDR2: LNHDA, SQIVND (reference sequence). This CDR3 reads CASSISIAGGLNEKFF. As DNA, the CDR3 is TGTGCCAGTAGTATTTCAATAGCGGGAGGGTTGAATGAGAAGTTCTTC.

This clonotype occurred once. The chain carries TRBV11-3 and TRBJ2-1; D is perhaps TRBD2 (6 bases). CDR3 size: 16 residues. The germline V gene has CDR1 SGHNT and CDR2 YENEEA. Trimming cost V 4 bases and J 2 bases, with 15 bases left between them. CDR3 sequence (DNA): TGTGCCAGCAGCTCGACGGGACGGGAGACCTACAATGAGCAGTTCTTC. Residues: CASSSTGRETYNEQFF. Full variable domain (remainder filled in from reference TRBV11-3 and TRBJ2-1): EAGVVQSPRYKIIEKKQPVAFWCNPISGHNTLYWYLQNLGQGPELLIRYENEEAVDDSQLPKDRFSAERLKGVDSTLKIQPAELGDSAVYLCASSSTGRETYNEQFFGPGTRLTVL.

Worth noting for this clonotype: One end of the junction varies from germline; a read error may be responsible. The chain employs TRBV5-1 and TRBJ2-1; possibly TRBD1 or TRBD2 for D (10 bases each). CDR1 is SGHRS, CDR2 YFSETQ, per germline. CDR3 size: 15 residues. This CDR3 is CAISGGDRGGDEQFF. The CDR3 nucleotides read TGCGCCATCAGCGGGGGGGACAGGGGAGGCGATGAGCAGTTCTTC. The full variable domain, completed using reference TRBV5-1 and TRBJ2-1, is KAGVTQTPRYLIKTRGQQVTLSCSPISGHRSVSWYQQTPGQGLQFLFEYFSETQRNKGNFPGRFSGRQFSNSRSEMNVSTLELGDSALYLCAISGGDRGGDEQFFGPGTRLTVL.

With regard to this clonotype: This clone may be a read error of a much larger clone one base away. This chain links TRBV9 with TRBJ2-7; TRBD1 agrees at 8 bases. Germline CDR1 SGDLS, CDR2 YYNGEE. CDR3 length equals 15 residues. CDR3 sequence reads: CASSVESGGRYVQYF. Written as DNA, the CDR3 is TGTGCCAGCAGCGTAGAATCAGGGGGCAGGTACGTGCAGTACTTC.

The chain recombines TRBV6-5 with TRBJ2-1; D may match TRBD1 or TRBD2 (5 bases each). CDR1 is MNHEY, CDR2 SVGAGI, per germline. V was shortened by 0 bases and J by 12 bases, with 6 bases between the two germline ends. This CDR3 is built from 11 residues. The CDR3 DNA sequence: TGTGCCAGCAGTTACTCGGGGGTGCAGTTCTTC. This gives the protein CASSYSGVQFF.

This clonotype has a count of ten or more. This CDR3 is CASSQTRGDNSPLHF. The CDR3 bases are TGTGCCAGCAGCCAAACCAGGGGGGATAATTCACCCCTCCACTTT. V and J are TRBV9 and TRBJ1-6; 7 nucleotides align to TRBD1. Germline V lookup: CDR1 SGDLS, CDR2 YYNGEE. The ends lost 4 bases at V and 5 bases at J; junction bases unmatched: 6. The CDR3 runs to 15 residues.

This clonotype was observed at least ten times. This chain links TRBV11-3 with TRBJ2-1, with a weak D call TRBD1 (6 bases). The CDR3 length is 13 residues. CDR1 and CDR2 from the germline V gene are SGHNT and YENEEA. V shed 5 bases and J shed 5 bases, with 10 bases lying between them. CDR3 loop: CASSRTDDNEQFF. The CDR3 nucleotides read TGTGCCAGCAGCCGGACAGACGACAATGAGCAGTTCTTC.

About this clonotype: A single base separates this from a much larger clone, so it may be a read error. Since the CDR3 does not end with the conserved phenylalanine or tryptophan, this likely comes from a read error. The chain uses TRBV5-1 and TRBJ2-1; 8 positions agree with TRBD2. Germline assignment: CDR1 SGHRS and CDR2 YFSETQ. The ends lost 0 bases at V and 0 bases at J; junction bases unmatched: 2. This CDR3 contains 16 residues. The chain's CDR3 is CASSLDGGVSYNEQFL. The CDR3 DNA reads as TGCGCCAGCAGCTTGGACGGGGGGGTCTCCTACAATGAGCAGTTCCTC.

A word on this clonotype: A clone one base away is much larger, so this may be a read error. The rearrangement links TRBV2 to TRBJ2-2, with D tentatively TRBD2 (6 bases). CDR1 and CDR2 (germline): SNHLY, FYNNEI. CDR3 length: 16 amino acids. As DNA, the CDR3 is TGTGCCAGCAGTGATGGAGGGAATAAGAACACCGGGGATCTGTTTTTT. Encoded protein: CASSDGGNKNTGDLFF. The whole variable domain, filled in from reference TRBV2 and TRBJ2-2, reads EPEVTQTPSHQVTQMGQEVILRCVPISNHLYFYWYRQILGQKVEFLVSFYNNEISEKSEIFDDQFSVERPDGSNFTLKIRSTKLEDSAMYFCASSDGGNKNTGDLFFGEGSRLTVL.

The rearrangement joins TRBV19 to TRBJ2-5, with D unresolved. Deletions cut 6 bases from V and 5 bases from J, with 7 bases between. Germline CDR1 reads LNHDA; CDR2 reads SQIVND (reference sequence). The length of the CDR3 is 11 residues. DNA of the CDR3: TGTGCCAGTAGCCATGCGGAGACCCAGTACTTC. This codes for CASSHAETQYF.

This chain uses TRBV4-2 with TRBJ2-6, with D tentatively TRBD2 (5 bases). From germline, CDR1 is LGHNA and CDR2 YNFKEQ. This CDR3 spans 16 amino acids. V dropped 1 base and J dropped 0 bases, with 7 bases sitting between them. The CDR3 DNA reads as TGTGCCAGCAGCCAAGGGAGGTCCTCTGGGGCCAACGTCCTGACTTTC. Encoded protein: CASSQGRSSGANVLTF.

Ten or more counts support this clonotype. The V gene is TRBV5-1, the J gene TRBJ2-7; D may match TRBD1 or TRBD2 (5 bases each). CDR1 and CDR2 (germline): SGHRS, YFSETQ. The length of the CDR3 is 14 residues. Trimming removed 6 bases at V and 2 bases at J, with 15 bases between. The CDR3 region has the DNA TGCGCCAGCAAATCAACCCTGGGGGCCTACGAGCAGTACTTC. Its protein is CASKSTLGAYEQYF.

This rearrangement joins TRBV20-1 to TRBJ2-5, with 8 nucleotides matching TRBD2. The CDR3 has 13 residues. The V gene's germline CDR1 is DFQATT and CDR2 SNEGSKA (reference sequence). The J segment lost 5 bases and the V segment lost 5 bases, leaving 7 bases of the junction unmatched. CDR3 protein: CSAGTRRLETQYF. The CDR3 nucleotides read TGCAGTGCTGGGACTAGGAGGTTGGAGACCCAGTACTTC.

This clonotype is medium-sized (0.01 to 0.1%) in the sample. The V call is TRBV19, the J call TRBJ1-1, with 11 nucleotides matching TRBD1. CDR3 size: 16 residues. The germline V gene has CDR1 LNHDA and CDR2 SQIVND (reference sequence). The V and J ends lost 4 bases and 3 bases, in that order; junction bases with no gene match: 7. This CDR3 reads CASSTGTGGSDTEAFF. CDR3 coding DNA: TGTGCCAGTAGTACCGGGACAGGGGGATCAGACACTGAAGCTTTCTTT. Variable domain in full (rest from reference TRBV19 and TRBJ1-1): DGGITQSPKYLFRKEGQNVTLSCEQNLNHDAMYWYRQDPGQGLRLIYYSQIVNDFQKGDIAEGYSVSREKKESFPLTVTSAQKNPTAFYLCASSTGTGGSDTEAFFGQGTRLTVV.

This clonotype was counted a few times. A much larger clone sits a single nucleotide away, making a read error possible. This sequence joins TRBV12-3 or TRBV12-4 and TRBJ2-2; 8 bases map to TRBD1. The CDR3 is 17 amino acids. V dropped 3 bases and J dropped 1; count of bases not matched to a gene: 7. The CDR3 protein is CASSFWTGSVNTGELFF. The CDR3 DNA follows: TGTGCCAGCAGTTTTTGGACAGGGTCAGTGAACACCGGGGAGCTGTTTTTT.

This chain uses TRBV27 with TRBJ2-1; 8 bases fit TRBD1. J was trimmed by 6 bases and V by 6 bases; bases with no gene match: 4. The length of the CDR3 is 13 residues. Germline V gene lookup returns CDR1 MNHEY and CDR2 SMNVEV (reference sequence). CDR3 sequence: CASRTGAVNEQFF. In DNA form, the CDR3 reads TGTGCCAGCAGGACAGGGGCGGTCAATGAGCAGTTCTTC.

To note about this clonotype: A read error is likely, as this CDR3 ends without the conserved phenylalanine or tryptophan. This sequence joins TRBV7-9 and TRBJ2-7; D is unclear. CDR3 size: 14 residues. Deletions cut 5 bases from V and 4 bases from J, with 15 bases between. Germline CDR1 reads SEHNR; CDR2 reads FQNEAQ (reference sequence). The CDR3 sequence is CASSPGLVEYEQYS. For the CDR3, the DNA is TGTGCCAGCAGCCCAGGCCTAGTAGAGTACGAGCAGTACTCC.

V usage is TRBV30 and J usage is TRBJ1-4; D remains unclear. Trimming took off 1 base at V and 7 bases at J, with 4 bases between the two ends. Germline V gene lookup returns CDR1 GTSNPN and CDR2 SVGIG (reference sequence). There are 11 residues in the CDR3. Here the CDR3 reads CAWSAGEKLFF. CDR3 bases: TGTGCCTGGAGTGCGGGTGAAAAACTGTTTTTT.

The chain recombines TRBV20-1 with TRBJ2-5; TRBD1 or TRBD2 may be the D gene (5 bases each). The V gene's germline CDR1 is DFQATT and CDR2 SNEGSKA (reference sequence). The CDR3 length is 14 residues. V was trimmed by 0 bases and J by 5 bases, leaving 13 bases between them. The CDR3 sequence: CSAREVGLAETQYF. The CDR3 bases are TGCAGTGCTAGAGAGGTGGGGCTAGCTGAGACCCAGTACTTC.

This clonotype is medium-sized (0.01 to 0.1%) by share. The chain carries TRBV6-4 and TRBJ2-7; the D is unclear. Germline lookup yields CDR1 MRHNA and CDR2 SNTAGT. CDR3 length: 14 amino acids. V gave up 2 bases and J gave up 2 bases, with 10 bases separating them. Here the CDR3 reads CASSDRVVAYEQYF. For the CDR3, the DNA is TGTGCCAGCAGTGACAGGGTCGTCGCCTACGAGCAGTACTTC.

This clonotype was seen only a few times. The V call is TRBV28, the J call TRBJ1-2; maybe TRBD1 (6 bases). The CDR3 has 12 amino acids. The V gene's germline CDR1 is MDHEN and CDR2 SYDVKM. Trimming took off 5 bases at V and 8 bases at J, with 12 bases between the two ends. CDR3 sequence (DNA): TGTGCCAGCAGTGACAGGCAGAGCGGCTACACCTTC. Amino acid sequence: CASSDRQSGYTF.